These T cell receptor beta chains were read from a single sample in a study of blood T cell repertoires in COVID-19. This table comes from immunoSEQ multiplex PCR, and its TCRdb copy is limited to in-frame clones, with some not included. Among about 80,000 clones, around 69% were seen once, and the ten largest hold approximately 16%. Material: peripheral blood. The receptors come from a man between 65 and 85 years old with active or convalescent COVID-19. The CDR3 runs from the conserved cysteine through the conserved F or W. The D gene is left open where the match is weak. A row's size may be missing; if present it is once, few, many or a size class.

J,V,D,size,length,DNA,CDR3
TRBJ2-1,TRBV19,TRBD2,once,14,TGTGCCAGTAGTTTGCGGGGGGTTTACAATGAGCAGTTCTTC,CASSLRGVYNEQFF
TRBJ1-5,TRBV18,NA,few,14,TGTGCCAGCTCATCGGACAGATCTGCCCAGCCCCAGCATTTT,CASSSDRSAQPQHF
TRBJ1-3,TRBV28,TRBD1,few,13,TGTGCCAGCAGGACAGGGGTTAGAAACACCATATATTTT,CASRTGVRNTIYF
TRBJ1-3,TRBV29-1,TRBD1,few,14,TGCAGCGTCCTGGTCGGACAGGCTGGAAACACCATATATTTT,CSVLVGQAGNTIYF
TRBJ1-3,TRBV9,NA,NA,15,TGTGCCAGCAGCGTAGATAACAACTCTGGAAACACCATATATTTT,CASSVDNNSGNTIYF
TRBJ1-2,TRBV28,TRBD1,once,17,TGTGCCAGCAGTGCCGGGACAGGGGGCCGCTGGGGTCGGGGCTACACCTTC,CASSAGTGGRWGRGYTF
TRBJ1-5,TRBV7-8,NA,NA,14,TGTGCCAGCAGCTTAGACAGGGGCAATCAGCCCCAGCATTTT,CASSLDRGNQPQHF
TRBJ1-3,TRBV28,NA,NA,15,TGTGCCAGCAACGACGGGACACACTCTGGAAACACCATATATTTT,CASNDGTHSGNTIYF
TRBJ2-5,TRBV5-6,TRBD2,NA,13,TGTGCCAGCAGCTACCTAGCGGAAGAGACCCAGTACTTC,CASSYLAEETQYF
TRBJ1-2,TRBV7-9,NA,NA,15,TGTGCCAGCAGCTTACAATCGACAGGCGCTTTGGGCTACACCTTC,CASSLQSTGALGYTF
TRBJ2-5,TRBV3-1/TRBV3-2,TRBD1,NA,14,TGTGCCAGCAGACATCCGGGACAGCAAGAGACCCAGTACTTC,CASRHPGQQETQYF
TRBJ2-3,TRBV28,TRBD2,NA,14,TGTGCCAGCAGTATAGCGGGGGGGCCAGATACGCAGTATTTT,CASSIAGGPDTQYF
TRBJ1-1,TRBV19,NA,NA,16,TGTGCCAGTAGTATAAGGGGATCGGACAGCAACACTGAAGCTTTCTTT,CASSIRGSDSNTEAFF
TRBJ1-2,TRBV7-9,TRBD1,few,15,TGTGCCAGCAGCCCCTTCGGGACAGGGGGATGGGGCTACACCTTC,CASSPFGTGGWGYTF
TRBJ1-1,TRBV11-2,TRBD1,NA,14,TGTGCCAGCAGGAGGACAGGGACCAACACTGAAGCTTTCTTT,CASRRTGTNTEAFF
TRBJ2-5,TRBV30,TRBD2,NA,15,TGTGCCCAGGTGGAAGCGGGGGGGCAATTAAAGACCCAGTACTTC,CAQVEAGGQLKTQYF
TRBJ1-6,TRBV3-1/TRBV3-2,NA,many,16,TGTGCCAGCAGCCAAGAACGGGGCTCCTATAATTCACCCCTCCACTTT,CASSQERGSYNSPLHF
TRBJ2-3,TRBV6-2/TRBV6-3,TRBD2,NA,16,TGTGCCAGCAGTTACGGAGCGGGGGGTTTTCAAGATACGCAGTATTTT,CASSYGAGGFQDTQYF
TRBJ2-2,TRBV2,TRBD1,NA,14,TGTGCCAGCAGGTTCGACAGGGGCACCGGGGAGCTGTTTTTT,CASRFDRGTGELFF
TRBJ1-3,TRBV5-1,NA,NA,14,TGCGCCAGCAGCTTGGGGGGACAAATAAACACCATATATTTT,CASSLGGQINTIYF
TRBJ2-1,TRBV12-5,TRBD2,NA,15,TGTGCTAGTGGTTTGGGACTAGCGGGGGGCCATGAGCAGTTCTTC,CASGLGLAGGHEQFF
TRBJ2-5,TRBV14,NA,NA,15,TGTGCCAGCAGCCAAGGTCCCCTGCGAGGAGAGACCCAGTACTTC,CASSQGPLRGETQYF
TRBJ1-3,TRBV6-5,NA,NA,15,TGTGCCAGCATAGGTCCCCTTGGACACGGAAACACCATATATTTT,CASIGPLGHGNTIYF
TRBJ2-1,TRBV7-2,TRBD2,few,14,TGTGCCAGCAGCTCTAGCGGGGTCTACAATGAGCAGTTCTTC,CASSSSGVYNEQFF
TRBJ2-1,TRBV20-1,TRBD1,NA,11,TGCAGTGCTTTACAGGGGTATGAGCAGTTCTTC,CSALQGYEQFF
TRBJ2-5,TRBV19,NA,NA,14,TGTGCCAGTAGTATAGGCCCGCTCCCGGGGACCCAGTACTTC,CASSIGPLPGTQYF
TRBJ1-1,TRBV10-3,NA,NA,14,TGTGCCATCAGGGGGGGGCAGGACTACACTGAAGCTTTCTTT,CAIRGGQDYTEAFF
TRBJ2-3,TRBV29-1,NA,NA,14,TGCAGCGTTGAAAGGTCGGGGAGACAAGATACGCAGTATTTT,CSVERSGRQDTQYF
TRBJ1-2,TRBV28,NA,NA,11,TGTGCCAGCAGTTTGGAGGGATCCTACACCTTC,CASSLEGSYTF
TRBJ2-7,TRBV2,NA,NA,13,TGTGCCAGCAGTGACGAAGAGGCGGGGGAGCAGTACTTC,CASSDEEAGEQYF
TRBJ2-3,TRBV19,NA,NA,14,TGTGCCAGTAGTAGCTTAGGGGGTACAGATACGCAGTATTTT,CASSSLGGTDTQYF
TRBJ2-1,TRBV27,NA,NA,15,NA,CASSSSGLGTSGQFF
TRBJ2-5,TRBV5-1,NA,NA,15,TGCGCCAGCAGCTTGGTGGCGGGGAGATCGGAGACCCAGTACTTC,CASSLVAGRSETQYF
TRBJ2-1,TRBV6-5,NA,NA,14,TGTGCCAGCAGTTACGACGACCGGGACAATGAGCAGTTCTTC,CASSYDDRDNEQFF
TRBJ1-6,TRBV29-1,TRBD1,NA,14,TGCAGCGCAGAGAGGCAGGGGGCGCCTTCACCCCTCCACTTT,CSAERQGAPSPLHF
TRBJ1-2,TRBV9,NA,NA,12,TGTGCCAGCAGCGTAGGACAGCTTAGCTACACCTTC,CASSVGQLSYTF
TRBJ1-1,TRBV11-2,NA,NA,13,TGTGCCAGCAGCCCGACAGGTAGTACTGAAGCTTTCTTT,CASSPTGSTEAFF
TRBJ2-1,TRBV3-1/TRBV3-2,TRBD2,NA,16,TGTGCCAGCAGCCAACAGGGCGGGGGGCTTACCAATGAGCAGTTCTTC,CASSQQGGGLTNEQFF
TRBJ1-1,TRBV3-1/TRBV3-2,NA,NA,14,TGTGCCAGCAGCCAGGAGGTGGGAATAAAAGAAGCTTTCTTT,CASSQEVGIKEAFF
TRBJ2-2,TRBV7-8,NA,NA,14,TGTGCCAGCTCCGGACTGTTGAACACCGGGGAGCTGTTTTTT,CASSGLLNTGELFF
TRBJ1-1,TRBV29-1,TRBD1,once,11,TGCAGCGCCACAAGGGGGCGAGAAGCTTTCTTT,CSATRGREAFF
TRBJ2-7,TRBV7-9,NA,NA,14,TGTGCCAGCATCCAGGACAACTGGCTCGACGAGCAGTACTTC,CASIQDNWLDEQYF
TRBJ1-1,TRBV28,NA,few,14,TGTGCCAGCATTACCCAGGGGAGAGGCACTGAAGCTTTCTTT,CASITQGRGTEAFF
TRBJ2-7,TRBV5-1,TRBD1,NA,16,TGCGCCAGCAGCTCTACCGGGACAGGAGTATCGTACGAGCAGTACTTC,CASSSTGTGVSYEQYF
TRBJ1-4,TRBV30,NA,NA,14,TGTGCCTGGAGTGTCGAGGGCGTGGGGGAAAAACTGTTTTTT,CAWSVEGVGEKLFF
TRBJ2-2,TRBV10-3,NA,NA,14,TGTGCCATCAGTGAGTCGGCCACCACCGGGGAGCTGTTTTTT,CAISESATTGELFF
TRBJ2-7,TRBV11-2,NA,NA,15,TGTGCCATCCAGCTGATTATAGCCAGAAGCTACGAGCAGTACTTC,CAIQLIIARSYEQYF
TRBJ1-3,TRBV9,NA,NA,15,TGTGCCAGCAGCGTAGCCCCTTTTGGCGGAAACACCATATATTTT,CASSVAPFGGNTIYF